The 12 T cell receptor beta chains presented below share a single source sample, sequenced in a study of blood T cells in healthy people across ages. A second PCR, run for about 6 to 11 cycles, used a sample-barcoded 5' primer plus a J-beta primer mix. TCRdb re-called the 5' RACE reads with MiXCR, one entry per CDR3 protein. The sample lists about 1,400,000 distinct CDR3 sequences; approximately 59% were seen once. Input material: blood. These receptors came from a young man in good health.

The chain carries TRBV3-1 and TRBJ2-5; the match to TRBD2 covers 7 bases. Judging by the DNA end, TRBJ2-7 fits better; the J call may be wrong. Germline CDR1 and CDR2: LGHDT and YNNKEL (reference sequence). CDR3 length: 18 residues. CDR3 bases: TGTGCCAGCAGCCAATTCATGGGGGAGGGCTTTGAAGGATACGAGCAGTACTTC. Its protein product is CASSQFMGEGFEGYEQYF.

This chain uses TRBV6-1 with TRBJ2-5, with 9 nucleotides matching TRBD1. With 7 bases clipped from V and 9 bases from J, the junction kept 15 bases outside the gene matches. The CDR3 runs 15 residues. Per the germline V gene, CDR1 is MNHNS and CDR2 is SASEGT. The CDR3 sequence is CASTPRRTGVLAQYF. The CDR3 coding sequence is TGTGCCAGCACTCCTCGACGGACAGGGGTGTTGGCCCAGTACTTC.

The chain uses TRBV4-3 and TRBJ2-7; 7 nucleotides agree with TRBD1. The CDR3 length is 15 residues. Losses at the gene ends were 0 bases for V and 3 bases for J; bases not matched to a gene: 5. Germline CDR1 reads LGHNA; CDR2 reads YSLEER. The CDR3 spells CASSQDRDRIYEQYF. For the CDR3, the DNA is TGCGCCAGCAGCCAAGACAGGGACAGAATCTACGAGCAGTACTTC.

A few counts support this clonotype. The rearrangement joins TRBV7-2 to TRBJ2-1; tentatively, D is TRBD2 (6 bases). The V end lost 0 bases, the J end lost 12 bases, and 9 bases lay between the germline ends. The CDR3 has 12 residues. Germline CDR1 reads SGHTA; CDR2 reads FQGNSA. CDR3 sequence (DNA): TGTGCCAGCAGCTTAGCAAGGGGAGGGCAGTTCTTC. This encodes CASSLARGGQFF.

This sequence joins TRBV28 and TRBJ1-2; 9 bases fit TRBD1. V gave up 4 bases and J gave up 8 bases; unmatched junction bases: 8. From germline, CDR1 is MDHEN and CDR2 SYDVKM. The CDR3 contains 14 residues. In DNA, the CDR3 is TGTGCCAGCAGTTCGGGACAGGGATTAAACGGCTACACCTTC. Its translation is CASSSGQGLNGYTF.

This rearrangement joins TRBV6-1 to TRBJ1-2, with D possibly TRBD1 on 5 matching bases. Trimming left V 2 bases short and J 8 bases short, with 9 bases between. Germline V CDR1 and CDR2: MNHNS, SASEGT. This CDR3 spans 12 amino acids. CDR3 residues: CASSENRDGYTF. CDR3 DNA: TGTGCCAGCAGTGAAAATAGGGACGGCTACACCTTC.

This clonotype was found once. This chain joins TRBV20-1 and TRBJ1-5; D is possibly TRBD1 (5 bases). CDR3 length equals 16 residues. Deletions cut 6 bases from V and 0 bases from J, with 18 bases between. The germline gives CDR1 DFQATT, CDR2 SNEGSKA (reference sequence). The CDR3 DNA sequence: TGCAGTGCCCTGGGTCGAAACAGGTATAGCAATCAGCCCCAGCATTTT. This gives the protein CSALGRNRYSNQPQHF.

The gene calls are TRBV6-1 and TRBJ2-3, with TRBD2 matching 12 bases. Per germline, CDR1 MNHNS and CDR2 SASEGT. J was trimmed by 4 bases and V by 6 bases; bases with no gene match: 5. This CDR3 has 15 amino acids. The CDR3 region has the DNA TGTGCCAGCAGATGGACTAGCGGGAACGCAGATACGCAGTATTTT. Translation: CASRWTSGNADTQYF.

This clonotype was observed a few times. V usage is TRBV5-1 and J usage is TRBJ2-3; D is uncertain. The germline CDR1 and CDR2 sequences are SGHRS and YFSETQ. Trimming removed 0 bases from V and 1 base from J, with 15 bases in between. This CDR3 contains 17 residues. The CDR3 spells CASSLGSGRPGTDTQYF. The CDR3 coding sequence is TGCGCCAGCAGCTTGGGGTCTGGGCGCCCGGGCACAGATACGCAGTATTTT.

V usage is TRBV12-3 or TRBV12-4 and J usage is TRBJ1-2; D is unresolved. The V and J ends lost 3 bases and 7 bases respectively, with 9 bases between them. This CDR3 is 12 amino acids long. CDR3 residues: CASSLMGSGYTF. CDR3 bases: TGTGCCAGCAGTTTGATGGGGAGTGGCTACACCTTC.

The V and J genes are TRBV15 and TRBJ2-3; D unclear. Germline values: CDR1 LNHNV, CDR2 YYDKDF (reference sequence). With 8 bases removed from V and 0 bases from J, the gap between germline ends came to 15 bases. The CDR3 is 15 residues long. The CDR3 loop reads CATPKSATSTDTQYF. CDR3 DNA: TGTGCCACCCCCAAGTCAGCCACTAGCACAGATACGCAGTATTTT.

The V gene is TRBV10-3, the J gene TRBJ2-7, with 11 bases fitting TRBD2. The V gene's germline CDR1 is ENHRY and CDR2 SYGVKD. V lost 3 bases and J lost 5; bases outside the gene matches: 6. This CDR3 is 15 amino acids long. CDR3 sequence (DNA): TGTGCCATCAGTGAACTAGCGGGAGTTCTGGACGAGCAGTACTTC. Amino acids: CAISELAGVLDEQYF.